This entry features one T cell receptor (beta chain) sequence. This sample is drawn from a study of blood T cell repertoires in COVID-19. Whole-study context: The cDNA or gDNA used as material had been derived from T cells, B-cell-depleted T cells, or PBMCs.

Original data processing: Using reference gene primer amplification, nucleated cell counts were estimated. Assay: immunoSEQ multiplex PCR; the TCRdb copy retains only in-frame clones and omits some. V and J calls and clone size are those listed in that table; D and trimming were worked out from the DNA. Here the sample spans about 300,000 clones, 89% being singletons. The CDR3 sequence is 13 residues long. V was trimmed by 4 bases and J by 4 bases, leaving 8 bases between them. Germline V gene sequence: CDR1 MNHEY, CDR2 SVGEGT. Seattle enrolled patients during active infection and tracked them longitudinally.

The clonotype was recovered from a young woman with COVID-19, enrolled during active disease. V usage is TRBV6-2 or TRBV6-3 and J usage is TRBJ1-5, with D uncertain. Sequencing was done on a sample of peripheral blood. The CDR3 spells CASSLWRNQPQHF. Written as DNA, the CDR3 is TGTGCCAGCAGTTTATGGAGAAATCAGCCCCAGCATTTT.